The 16 T cell receptor beta chains reported below all come from one sample, sequenced in a study of glioma-infiltrating T cells after dendritic cell vaccination. Stated time point: after dendritic cell vaccination, including at tumor progression/relapse. Assay: immunoSEQ multiplex PCR; the TCRdb copy retains only in-frame clones and omits some. This table has approximately 99,000 clones, approximately 84% appearing once. The sequenced sample was blood, obtained after dendritic cell vaccination. These receptor sequences come from a human donor with glioblastoma.

The chain combines TRBV9 with TRBJ2-3, with 11 bases lining up with TRBD1. V lost 0 bases to trimming and J lost 2 bases; unmatched junction nucleotides: 8. The CDR3 is 18 amino acids. Germline CDR1 reads SGDLS; CDR2 reads YYNGEE. In DNA form, the CDR3 reads TGTGCCAGCAGCGTAGAAGGACAGGGGGCCGTGATCACAGATACGCAGTATTTT. Encoded protein: CASSVEGQGAVITDTQYF.

This chain uses TRBV6-5 with TRBJ1-6; 7 positions agree with TRBD1. The germline V gene encodes CDR1 MNHEY and CDR2 SVGAGI. The CDR3 sequence is 14 residues long. V lost 5 bases and J lost 13; bases outside the gene matches: 11. The CDR3 loop reads CASSRGQPLSPLHF. The CDR3 coding sequence is TGTGCCAGCAGTAGGGGACAGCCCTTGTCGCCCCTCCACTTT.

This clone was recorded once. CDR3 bases: TGCGCCAGCAGCCTCTTGACAGGGGGCTTTAGTCAGCCCCAGCATTTT. Translating gives CASSLLTGGFSQPQHF. The V gene is TRBV4-1, the J gene TRBJ1-5, with TRBD1 matching over 10 bases. Germline CDR1 and CDR2: MGHRA and YSYEKL. This CDR3 is 16 amino acids long. J gave up 6 bases and V 4 bases, and 9 bases lay outside the gene matches.

This rearrangement joins TRBV2 to TRBJ2-7, with D maybe TRBD1 (5 bases). Trimming cost V 7 bases and J 5 bases, with 15 bases left between them. The CDR3 covers 13 residues. Germline V CDR1 and CDR2: SNHLY, FYNNEI. The CDR3 DNA reads TGTGCCAGCAAGTACGACAGAGCAGACGAGCAGTACTTC. Amino acid sequence: CASKYDRADEQYF.

This clone is medium-sized within its sample. This chain links TRBV6-4 with TRBJ2-1; D may be TRBD1 (6 bases). V lost 3 bases and J 6 bases, leaving 12 bases between the germline ends. This CDR3 spans 14 amino acids. Looked up from germline, CDR1 is MRHNA and CDR2 is SNTAGT. The CDR3 DNA reads as TGTGCCAGCAGTGAGGGACGAGGGGGCAATGAGCAGTTCTTC. Translated, it gives CASSEGRGGNEQFF.

The V gene is TRBV19, the J gene TRBJ2-5, with D perhaps matching TRBD2 (6 bases). Trimming left V 6 bases short and J 5 bases short, with 19 bases between. Per germline, CDR1 LNHDA and CDR2 SQIVND (reference sequence). This CDR3 is 15 amino acids long. The CDR3 sequence: CASSPSTGGVETQYF. As DNA, the CDR3 is TGTGCCAGTAGCCCTTCAACTGGCGGGGTGGAGACCCAGTACTTC.

V gene TRBV11-2 combines with J gene TRBJ2-5; D unclear. The CDR3 consists of 13 residues. The V gene lost 0 bases and the J gene lost 4 bases, with 6 bases spanning the gap. Per germline, CDR1 SGHAT and CDR2 FQNNGV. CDR3 loop: CASSLDRAETQYF. Here the CDR3 DNA reads TGTGCCAGCAGCTTAGATAGAGCAGAGACCCAGTACTTC.

The V call is TRBV28, the J call TRBJ2-1, with 11 bases matching TRBD2. V shed 6 bases, J shed 3 bases, and the junction held 7 bases outside the gene matches. CDR1 is MDHEN and CDR2 is SYDVKM in the germline V gene. The CDR3 length is 16 residues. The CDR3 is CASSPPGLADYNEQFF. The DNA for the CDR3 is TGTGCCAGCAGCCCACCGGGACTAGCGGACTACAATGAGCAGTTCTTC. The variable domain in full, completed from reference TRBV28 and TRBJ2-1, reads DVKVTQSSRYLVKRTGEKVFLECVQDMDHENMFWYRQDPGLGLRLIYFSYDVKMKEKGDIPEGYSVSREKKERFSLILESASTNQTSMYLCASSPPGLADYNEQFFGPGTRLTVL.

V is TRBV7-3 and J is TRBJ2-2; the D gene is possibly TRBD1 (5 bases). CDR1 SGHTA and CDR2 FQGTGA come from the germline V gene. V was pared by 7 bases and J by 4 bases, with 16 bases between. The CDR3 contains 15 residues. CDR3 nucleotides: TGTGCCAGCAAACGGGTACCAGGGTCCACCGGGGAGCTGTTTTTT. It translates to CASKRVPGSTGELFF.

The chain recombines TRBV28 with TRBJ1-4; D may be TRBD1 (5 bases). Germline lookup yields CDR1 MDHEN and CDR2 SYDVKM. CDR3 length: 17 residues. Trimming cost V 5 bases and J 8 bases, with 24 bases left between them. This CDR3 is CASSPLGGGSLREKLFF. The CDR3 DNA follows: TGTGCCAGCAGTCCCCTTGGGGGGGGGAGTTTGAGGGAAAAACTGTTTTTT.

The chain has TRBV7-8 and TRBJ1-3; D unclear. The V end lost 3 bases, the J end lost 0 bases, and 9 bases lay between the germline ends. From germline, CDR1 is SGHVS and CDR2 FQNEAQ. The CDR3 is made up of 15 amino acids. The CDR3 region has the DNA TGTGCCAGCAGCTTTGGGCAGAACTCTGGAAACACCATATATTTT. Amino acids: CASSFGQNSGNTIYF.

V gene TRBV18 combines with J gene TRBJ1-1; TRBD1 agrees at 9 bases. Looked up from germline, CDR1 is KGHSH and CDR2 is LQKENI. The CDR3 sequence is 14 residues long. V dropped 6 bases and J dropped 5; count of bases not matched to a gene: 7. The CDR3: CASSAGTGRTEAFF. The CDR3 DNA is TGTGCCAGCTCGGCTGGGACAGGGAGGACTGAAGCTTTCTTT.

The chain has TRBV27 and TRBJ1-5; TRBD1 matches at 7 bases. Germline assignment: CDR1 MNHEY and CDR2 SMNVEV (reference sequence). The CDR3 is made up of 15 amino acids. V was clipped by 5 bases and J by 4 bases; unmatched bases: 8. The DNA for the CDR3 is TGTGCCAGCAGTGGAACCAGGGGGAGTAATCAGCCCCAGCATTTT. Protein: CASSGTRGSNQPQHF.

The V call is TRBV5-4, the J call TRBJ2-5; the D gene is possibly TRBD2 (6 bases). Germline V gene lookup returns CDR1 SGHNT and CDR2 YYREEE (reference sequence). The CDR3 totals 13 residues. V lost 1 base, J lost 5 bases, and 9 bases lay in between. The CDR3 reads CASSLIGGETQYF. In nucleotides, the CDR3 is TGTGCCAGCAGCTTGATCGGGGGTGAGACCCAGTACTTC. The full variable domain, in which reference TRBV5-4 and TRBJ2-5 provide the parts outside the CDR3, is ETGVTQSPTHLIKTRGQQVTLRCSSQSGHNTVSWYQQALGQGPQFIFQYYREEENGRGNFPPRFSGLQFPNYSSELNVNALELDDSALYLCASSLIGGETQYFGPGTRLLVL.

This clone was seen only once. The chain is built from TRBV5-6 and TRBJ2-2; D call uncertain. Germline values: CDR1 SGHDT, CDR2 YYEEEE. The CDR3 length is 16 residues. Trimming shortened V by 4 bases and J by 1 base, and 14 bases separated the two germline ends. In DNA form, the CDR3 reads TGTGCCAGCAGCCAAATAGAGAAAAGGAACACCGGGGAGCTGTTTTTT. Protein sequence: CASSQIEKRNTGELFF.

This clone was seen more than once but under ten times. The rearrangement uses TRBV6-6 and TRBJ2-1; perhaps TRBD2 as D (5 bases). V gave up 2 bases and J gave up 15 bases, with 17 bases separating them. Germline V gives CDR1 MNHNY, CDR2 SVGAGI (reference sequence). The CDR3 is made up of 13 amino acids. For the CDR3, the DNA is TGTGCCAGCAGTTACGATTGGGCGGGCTACCGGTTCTTC. Amino acid sequence: CASSYDWAGYRFF.